This T cell receptor (beta chain) is from a study of CD8 T cells in ankylosing spondylitis. This CDR3 spans 13 amino acids. Per germline, CDR1 SGHTA and CDR2 FQGTGA. The V gene lost 3 bases and the J gene lost 9 bases, with 12 bases spanning the gap. One entry per CDR3 protein, called by TCRdb with MiXCR from the 5' RACE reads. Among 250,000 to 400,000 distinct CDR3 sequences, approximately 10% were seen once, and the ten largest hold roughly 9.2%. The table lists this clonotype with many counts. This sequence joins TRBV7-3 and TRBJ2-1, with D uncertain. Sequencing was carried out using blood, either unsorted or a sorted T cell fraction (not recorded which). This TCR was recovered from a female donor with ankylosing spondylitis or in good health (not recorded which). The CDR3 DNA follows: TGTGCCAGCAGCTTCCCCCCAGCCGGTGAGCAGTTCTTC. Protein: CASSFPPAGEQFF.